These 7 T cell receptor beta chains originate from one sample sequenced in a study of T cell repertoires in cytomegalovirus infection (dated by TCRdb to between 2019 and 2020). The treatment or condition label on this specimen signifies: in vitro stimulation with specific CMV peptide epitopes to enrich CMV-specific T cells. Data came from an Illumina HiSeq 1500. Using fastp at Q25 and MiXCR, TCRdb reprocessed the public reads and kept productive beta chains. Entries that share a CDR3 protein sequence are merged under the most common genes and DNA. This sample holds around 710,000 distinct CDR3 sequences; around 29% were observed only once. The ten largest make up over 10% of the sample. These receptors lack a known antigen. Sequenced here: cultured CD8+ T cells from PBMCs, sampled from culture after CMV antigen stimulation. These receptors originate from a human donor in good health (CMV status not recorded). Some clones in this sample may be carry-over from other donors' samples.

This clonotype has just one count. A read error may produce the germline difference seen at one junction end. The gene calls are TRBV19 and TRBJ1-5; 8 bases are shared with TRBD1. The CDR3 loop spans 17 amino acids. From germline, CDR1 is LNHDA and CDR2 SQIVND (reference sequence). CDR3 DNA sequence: TGTTCCAGTAGTATAGAGGCAGGGGGCAGGGGCAATCAGCCCCAGCATTTT. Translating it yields CSSSIEAGGRGNQPQHF.

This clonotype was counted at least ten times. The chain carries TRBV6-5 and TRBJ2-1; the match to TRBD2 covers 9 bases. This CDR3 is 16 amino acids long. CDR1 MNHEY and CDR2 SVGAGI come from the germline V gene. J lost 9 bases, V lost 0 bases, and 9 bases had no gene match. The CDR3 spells CASSYSKAGGGSEQFF. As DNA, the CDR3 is TGTGCCAGCAGTTACTCAAAAGCGGGGGGCGGGAGTGAGCAGTTCTTC.

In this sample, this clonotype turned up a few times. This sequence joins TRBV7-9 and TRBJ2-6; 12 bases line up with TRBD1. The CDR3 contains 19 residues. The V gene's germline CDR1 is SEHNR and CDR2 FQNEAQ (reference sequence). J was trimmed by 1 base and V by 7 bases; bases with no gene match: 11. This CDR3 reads CASTTLGTGGRSGANVLTF. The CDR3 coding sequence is TGTGCCAGCACCACGTTAGGGACAGGGGGCCGGTCTGGGGCCAACGTCCTGACTTTC. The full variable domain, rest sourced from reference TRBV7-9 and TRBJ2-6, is DTGVSQNPRHKITKRGQNVTFRCDPISEHNRLYWYRQTLGQGPEFLTYFQNEAQLEKSRLLSDRFSAERPKGSFSTLEIQRTEQGDSAMYLCASTTLGTGGRSGANVLTFGAGSRLTVL.

The CDR3 DNA reads TGTGCCAGCAGTGAAGCGCACCTGGGGGAGGCTGGAAACACCATATATTTT. It is translated as CASSEAHLGEAGNTIYF. The chain joins TRBV2 to TRBJ1-3, with a possible D match to TRBD1 (5 bases). CDR3 length equals 17 residues. Trimming removed 0 bases from V and 2 bases from J, with 14 bases in between. CDR1 is SNHLY and CDR2 is FYNNEI in the germline V gene. Drawing the rest from reference TRBV2 and TRBJ1-3, the complete variable domain is EPEVTQTPSHQVTQMGQEVILRCVPISNHLYFYWYRQILGQKVEFLVSFYNNEISEKSEIFDDQFSVERPDGSNFTLKIRSTKLEDSAMYFCASSEAHLGEAGNTIYFGEGSWLTVV.

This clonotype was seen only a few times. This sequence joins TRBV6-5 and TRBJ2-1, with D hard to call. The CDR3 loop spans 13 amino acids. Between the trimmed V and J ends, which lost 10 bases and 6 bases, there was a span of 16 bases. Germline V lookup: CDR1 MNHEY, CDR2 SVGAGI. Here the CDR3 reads CATQLARLNEQFF. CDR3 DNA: TGTGCCACCCAGCTGGCCAGACTCAATGAGCAGTTCTTC.

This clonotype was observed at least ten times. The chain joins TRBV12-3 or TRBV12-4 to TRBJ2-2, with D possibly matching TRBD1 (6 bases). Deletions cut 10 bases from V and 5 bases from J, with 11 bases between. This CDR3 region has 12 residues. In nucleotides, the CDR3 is TGTGCCACCAAGGGGGTGACCGGGGAGCTGTTTTTT. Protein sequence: CATKGVTGELFF.

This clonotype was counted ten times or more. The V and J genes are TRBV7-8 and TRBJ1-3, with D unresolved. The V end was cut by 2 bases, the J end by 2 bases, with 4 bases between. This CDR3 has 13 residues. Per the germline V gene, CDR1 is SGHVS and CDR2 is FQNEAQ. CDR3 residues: CASSLNPGNTIYF. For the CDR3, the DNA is TGTGCCAGCAGCTTAAATCCTGGAAACACCATATATTTT.